The 10 T cell receptor beta chains presented below share a single source sample, sequenced in a study of CD8+CD57+ T cells in acquired aplastic anemia (dated by TCRdb to the late 2010s). Expansion of CD8+CD57+ cells had been shown by flow cytometry in the patients chosen for sequencing. The instrument was an Illumina HiSeq 2000. Genomic DNA was used as template for profiling of TCR beta VDJ combinations and CDR3 sequences. The public reads were quality trimmed at Q25 with fastp and then assembled into clones with MiXCR by TCRdb, keeping productive beta chains. Each entry is one CDR3 protein sequence, shown with its most common DNA and genes. Here the sample has about 180,000 distinct CDR3 sequences; around half occur a single time. About 1.8% of the sample comes from the top ten. Sequencing was carried out using sorted CD4+, CD8+, or CD8+CD57+ T cells (not recorded which) from PBMCs. The receptors were gathered from a human donor with aplastic anemia.

Concerning this clonotype itself: The conserved final phenylalanine or tryptophan is absent from the CDR3, which likely points to a read error. The gene calls are TRBV15 and TRBJ2-1; D might be TRBD2 (6 bases). V lost 3 bases to trimming and J lost 4 bases, with 7 bases between them. This CDR3 spans 13 amino acids. Germline CDR1 is LNHNV and CDR2 is YYDKDF (reference sequence). The CDR3 sequence: CATSRRGYNEQFL. The CDR3 DNA sequence: TGTGCCACCAGCAGGCGGGGTTACAATGAGCAGTTCCTC.

J is TRBJ1-1 and V is TRBV7-6; D is unclear. V was trimmed by 1 base and J by 2 bases, leaving 5 bases between them. CDR3 length: 13 amino acids. The germline V gene encodes CDR1 SGHVS and CDR2 FNYEAQ. This chain's CDR3 is CASSLDVNTEAFF. CDR3 bases: TGTGCCAGCAGCTTAGACGTAAACACTGAAGCTTTCTTT.

This clonotype was seen more than once but under ten times. The chain uses TRBV15 and TRBJ2-7; 7 nucleotides agree with TRBD1. The CDR3 runs 15 residues. The V segment lost 3 bases and the J segment 6 bases; nucleotides outside the gene matches: 11. The V gene's germline CDR1 is LNHNV and CDR2 YYDKDF (reference sequence). In nucleotides, the CDR3 is TGTGCCACCAGCAGCACAGGGGCGTCCGTAGGCGAGCAGTACTTC. Protein product: CATSSTGASVGEQYF.

This clonotype was seen only once. The V and J genes are TRBV20-1 and TRBJ2-1; TRBD2 matches at 8 bases. This CDR3 spans 14 amino acids. V lost 2 bases, J lost 6 bases, and 6 bases stayed unmatched. CDR1 is DFQATT, CDR2 SNEGSKA, per germline (reference sequence). CDR3 coding DNA: TGCAGTGCTAGATCCCGGACTAGCTCCAATGAGCAGTTCTTC. Its protein is CSARSRTSSNEQFF.

The chain carries TRBV28 and TRBJ1-4; 7 bases match TRBD1. Looked up from germline, CDR1 is MDHEN and CDR2 is SYDVKM. This CDR3 comprises 15 residues. Trimming took 6 bases from V and 11 from J; bases not matched to a gene: 15. The CDR3 loop is CASSSTDRAPGKLFF. CDR3 bases: TGTGCCAGCAGCTCTACCGACAGGGCCCCTGGGAAACTGTTTTTT.

This sequence joins TRBV27 and TRBJ2-7; no clear D. CDR1 is MNHEY, CDR2 SMNVEV, per germline (reference sequence). CDR3 length equals 12 residues. V shed 5 bases and J shed 7 bases, with 12 bases lying between them. CDR3: CASSPSAREQYF. CDR3 bases: TGTGCCAGCAGTCCCTCCGCCCGGGAGCAGTACTTC.

The genes are TRBV19 and TRBJ1-2; tentatively, D is TRBD1 (5 bases). V lost 6 bases and J 7 bases, leaving 18 bases between the germline ends. Germline-derived CDR1 and CDR2 are LNHDA and SQIVND (reference sequence). The CDR3 consists of 14 residues. The CDR3 loop is CASSVSSGFRGYTF. Here the CDR3 DNA reads TGTGCCAGTAGCGTGAGCTCAGGGTTTCGTGGCTACACCTTC. The full variable domain, completed using reference TRBV19 and TRBJ1-2, is DGGITQSPKYLFRKEGQNVTLSCEQNLNHDAMYWYRQDPGQGLRLIYYSQIVNDFQKGDIAEGYSVSREKKESFPLTVTSAQKNPTAFYLCASSVSSGFRGYTFGSGTRLTVV.

This clonotype was recorded many times. CDR3 residues: CASSFRADPGSPLHF. The CDR3, as DNA: TGTGCCAGCAGCTTCCGGGCCGACCCGGGTTCACCCCTCCACTTT. The chain recombines TRBV7-9 with TRBJ1-6; no firm D call. The CDR3 spans 15 residues. Per germline, CDR1 SEHNR and CDR2 FQNEAQ (reference sequence). V was clipped by 3 bases and J by 9 bases, with 15 bases between them.

V gene TRBV30 combines with J gene TRBJ1-5; D call uncertain. Trimming took 0 bases from V and 1 from J, leaving 10 bases between them. The CDR3 extends over 15 amino acids. Germline CDR1 reads GTSNPN; CDR2 reads SVGIG (reference sequence). In DNA form, the CDR3 reads TGTGCCTGGAGTGTACTCGGTCAGAGCAATCAGCCCCAGCATTTT. Translation gives CAWSVLGQSNQPQHF.

The chain joins TRBV10-3 to TRBJ1-5; a weak D match, TRBD1 (5 bases). Trimming took off 3 bases at V and 0 bases at J, with 12 bases between the two ends. This CDR3 has 16 residues. Germline V gene lookup returns CDR1 ENHRY and CDR2 SYGVKD. The CDR3 sequence: CAISEGAQYSNQPQHF. The CDR3 bases are TGTGCCATCAGTGAAGGGGCACAATATAGCAATCAGCCCCAGCATTTT.